The clone carrying this T cell receptor beta chain was observed a few times. Its antigen is undetermined. The source of the sample is a study of cytomegalovirus exposure and HLA in healthy donors. General study points: A later analysis reportedly found that, within productive TCRs, an Asian-associated ancestry cluster had fewer N-insertions than the mean observed across the approximately 660 donors.

PCR amplification relied on 60 Vbeta primers (plus 13 Jbeta primers). The method was immunoSEQ multiplex PCR; TCRdb's version includes in-frame clones alone and lacks a portion of them. The sample includes 90,000 to 100,000 clones, 60% to 80% of them seen just once. Everyone who donated was a healthy bone marrow donor. Looked up from germline, CDR1 is SEHNR and CDR2 is FQNEAQ (reference sequence). The CDR3 totals 19 residues. V shed 4 bases, J shed 4 bases, and the junction held 10 bases outside the gene matches. The chain recombines TRBV7-9 with TRBJ2-4, with 16 positions matching TRBD2. The TCR was taken from a female donor in good health and CMV-seronegative. The source material was PBMCs. CDR3 amino acids: CASSSLSGLAGGSKNIQYF. In DNA, the CDR3 is TGTGCCAGCAGCTCCCTCTCGGGACTAGCGGGGGGGTCAAAAAACATTCAGTACTTC.